This T cell receptor (beta chain) was captured in a study of spatial heterogeneity in lung cancer. The V end lost 4 bases, the J end lost 5 bases, and 17 bases lay between the germline ends. The V gene's germline CDR1 is LNHDA and CDR2 SQIVND (reference sequence). The CDR3 is 16 amino acids. Indicated time point: sample taken at primary tumor resection. Unsorted samples of tumor, nontumor lung or frozen PBMC had their whole RNA sequenced. Unique molecular identifiers, one per molecule, were present on every TCR cDNA molecule. TCRdb re-called the 5' RACE reads with MiXCR, one entry per CDR3 protein. The profile shows approximately 40,000 distinct CDR3 sequences, less than 5.5% of them singletons. Study-wide results and limits: Resection blood, more than follow-up blood, showed ubiquitous expanded tumor TCRs.

Only one count was recorded for this clonotype. As yet, its antigen is unknown. A read error is possible here, since a much larger clone lies one base away. The clonotype comes from a female donor with early-stage non-small cell lung cancer. The V and J genes are TRBV19 and TRBJ2-2; possible D gene TRBD2, 5 bases. The specimen was PBMCs, collected at surgery. In DNA form, the CDR3 reads TGTGCCAGTAGTACGTTAGCGTCTTTCCAGACCGGGGAGCTGTTTTTT. Its translation: CASSTLASFQTGELFF. The full variable domain, with the rest looked up from reference TRBV19 and TRBJ2-2, is DGGITQSPKYLFRKEGQNVTLSCEQNLNHDAMYWYRQDPGQGLRLIYYSQIVNDFQKGDIAEGYSVSREKKESFPLTVTSAQKNPTAFYLCASSTLASFQTGELFFGEGSRLTVL.